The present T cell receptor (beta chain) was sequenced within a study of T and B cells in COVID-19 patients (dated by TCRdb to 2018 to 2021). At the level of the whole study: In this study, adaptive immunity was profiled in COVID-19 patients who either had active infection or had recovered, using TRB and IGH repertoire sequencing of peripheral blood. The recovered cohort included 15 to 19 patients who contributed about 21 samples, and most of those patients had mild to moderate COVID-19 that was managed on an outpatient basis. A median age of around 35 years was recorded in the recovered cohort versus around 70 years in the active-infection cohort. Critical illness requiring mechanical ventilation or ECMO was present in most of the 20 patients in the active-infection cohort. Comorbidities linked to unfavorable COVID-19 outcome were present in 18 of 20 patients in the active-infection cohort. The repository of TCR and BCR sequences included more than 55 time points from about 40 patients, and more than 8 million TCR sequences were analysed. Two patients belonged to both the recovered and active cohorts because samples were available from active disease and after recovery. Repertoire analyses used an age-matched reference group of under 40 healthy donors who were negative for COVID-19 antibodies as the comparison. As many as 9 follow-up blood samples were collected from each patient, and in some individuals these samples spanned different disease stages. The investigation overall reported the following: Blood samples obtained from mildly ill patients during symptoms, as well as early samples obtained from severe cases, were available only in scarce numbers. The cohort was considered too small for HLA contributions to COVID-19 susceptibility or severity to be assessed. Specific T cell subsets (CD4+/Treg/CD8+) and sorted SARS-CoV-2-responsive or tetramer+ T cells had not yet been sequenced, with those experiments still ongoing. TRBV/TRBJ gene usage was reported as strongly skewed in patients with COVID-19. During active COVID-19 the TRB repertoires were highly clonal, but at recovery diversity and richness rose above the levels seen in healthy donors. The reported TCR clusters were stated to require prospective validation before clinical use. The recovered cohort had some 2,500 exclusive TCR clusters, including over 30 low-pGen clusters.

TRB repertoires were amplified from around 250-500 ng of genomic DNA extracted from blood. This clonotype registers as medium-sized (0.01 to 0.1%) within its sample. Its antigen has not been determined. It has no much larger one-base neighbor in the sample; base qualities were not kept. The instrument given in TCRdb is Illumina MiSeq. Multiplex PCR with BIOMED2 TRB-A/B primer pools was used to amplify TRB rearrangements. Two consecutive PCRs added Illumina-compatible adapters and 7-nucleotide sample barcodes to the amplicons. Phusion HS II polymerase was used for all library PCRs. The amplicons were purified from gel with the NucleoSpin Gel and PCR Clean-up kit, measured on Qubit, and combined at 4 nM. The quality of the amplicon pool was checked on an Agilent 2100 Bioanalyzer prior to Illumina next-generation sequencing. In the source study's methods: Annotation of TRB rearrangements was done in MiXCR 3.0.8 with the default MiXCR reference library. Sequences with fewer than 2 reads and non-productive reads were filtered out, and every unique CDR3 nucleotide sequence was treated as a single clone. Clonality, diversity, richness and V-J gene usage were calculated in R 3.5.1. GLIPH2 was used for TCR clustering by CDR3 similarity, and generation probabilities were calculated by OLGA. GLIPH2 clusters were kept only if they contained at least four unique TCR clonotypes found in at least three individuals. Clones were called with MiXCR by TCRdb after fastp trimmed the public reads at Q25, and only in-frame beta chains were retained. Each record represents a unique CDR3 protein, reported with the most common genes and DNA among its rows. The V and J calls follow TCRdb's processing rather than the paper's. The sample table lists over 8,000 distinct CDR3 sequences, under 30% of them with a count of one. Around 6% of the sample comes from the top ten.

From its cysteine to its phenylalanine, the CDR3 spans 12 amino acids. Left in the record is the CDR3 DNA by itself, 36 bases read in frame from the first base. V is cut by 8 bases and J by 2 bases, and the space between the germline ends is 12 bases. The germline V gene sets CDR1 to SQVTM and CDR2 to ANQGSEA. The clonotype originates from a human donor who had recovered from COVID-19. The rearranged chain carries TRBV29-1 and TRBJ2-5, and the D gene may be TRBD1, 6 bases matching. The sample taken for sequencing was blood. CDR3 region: CSSGHWQETQYF. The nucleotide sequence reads TGCAGCTCGGGACACTGGCAAGAGACCCAGTACTTC. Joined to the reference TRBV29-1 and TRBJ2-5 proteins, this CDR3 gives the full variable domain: SAVISQKPSRDICQRGTSLTIQCQVDSQVTMMFWYRQQPGQSLTLIATANQGSEATYESGFVIDKFPISRPNLTFSTLTVSNMSPEDSSIYLCSSGHWQETQYFGPGTRLLVL.